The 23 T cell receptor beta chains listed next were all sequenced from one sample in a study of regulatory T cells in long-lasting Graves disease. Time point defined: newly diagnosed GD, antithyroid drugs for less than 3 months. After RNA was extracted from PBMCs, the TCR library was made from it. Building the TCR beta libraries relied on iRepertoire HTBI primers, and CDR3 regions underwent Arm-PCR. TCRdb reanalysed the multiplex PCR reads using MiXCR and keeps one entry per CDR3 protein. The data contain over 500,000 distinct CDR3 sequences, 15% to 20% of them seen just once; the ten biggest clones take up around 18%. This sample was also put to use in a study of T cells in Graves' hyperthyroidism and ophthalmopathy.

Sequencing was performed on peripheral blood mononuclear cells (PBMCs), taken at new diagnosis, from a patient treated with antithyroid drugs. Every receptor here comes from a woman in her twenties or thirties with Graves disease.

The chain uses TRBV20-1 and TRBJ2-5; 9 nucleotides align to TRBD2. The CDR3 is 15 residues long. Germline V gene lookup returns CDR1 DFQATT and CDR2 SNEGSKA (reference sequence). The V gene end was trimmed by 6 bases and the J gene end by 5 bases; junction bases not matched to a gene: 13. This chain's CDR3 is CSALAGKDRKETQYF. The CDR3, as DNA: TGCAGTGCCCTAGCGGGAAAGGATCGAAAGGAGACCCAGTACTTC.

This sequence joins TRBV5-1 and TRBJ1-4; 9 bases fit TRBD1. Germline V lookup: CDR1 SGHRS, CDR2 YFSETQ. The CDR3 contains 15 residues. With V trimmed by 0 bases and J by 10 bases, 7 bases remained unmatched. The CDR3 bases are TGCGCCAGCAGCTTGGCGGGACAGGGTCTTGGAAAACTGTTTTTT. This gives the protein CASSLAGQGLGKLFF. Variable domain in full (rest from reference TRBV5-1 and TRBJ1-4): KAGVTQTPRYLIKTRGQQVTLSCSPISGHRSVSWYQQTPGQGLQFLFEYFSETQRNKGNFPGRFSGRQFSNSRSEMNVSTLELGDSALYLCASSLAGQGLGKLFFGSGTQLSVL.

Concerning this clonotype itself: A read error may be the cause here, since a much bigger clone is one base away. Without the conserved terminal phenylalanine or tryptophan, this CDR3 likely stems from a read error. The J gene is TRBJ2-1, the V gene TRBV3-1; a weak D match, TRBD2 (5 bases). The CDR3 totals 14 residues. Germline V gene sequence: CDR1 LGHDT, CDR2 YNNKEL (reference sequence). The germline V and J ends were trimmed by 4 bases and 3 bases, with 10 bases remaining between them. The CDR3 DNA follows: TGTGCCAGCAGCCGGACTTGGGACTACAATGAGCAGTTCCTC. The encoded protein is CASSRTWDYNEQFL.

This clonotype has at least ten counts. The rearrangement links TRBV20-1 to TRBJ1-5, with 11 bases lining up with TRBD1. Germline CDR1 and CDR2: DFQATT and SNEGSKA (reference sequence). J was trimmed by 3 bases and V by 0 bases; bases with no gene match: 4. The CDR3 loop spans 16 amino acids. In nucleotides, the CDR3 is TGCAGTGCTAGAGATCCGGGACAGGGGGACAATCAGCCCCAGCATTTT. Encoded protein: CSARDPGQGDNQPQHF.

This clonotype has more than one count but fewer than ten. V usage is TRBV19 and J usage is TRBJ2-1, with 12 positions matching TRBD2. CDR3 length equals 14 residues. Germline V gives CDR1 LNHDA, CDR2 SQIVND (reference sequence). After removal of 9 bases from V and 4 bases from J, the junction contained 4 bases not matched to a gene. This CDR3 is CASQTSGRYNEQFF. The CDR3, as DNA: TGTGCCAGCCAAACTAGCGGGAGGTACAATGAGCAGTTCTTC.

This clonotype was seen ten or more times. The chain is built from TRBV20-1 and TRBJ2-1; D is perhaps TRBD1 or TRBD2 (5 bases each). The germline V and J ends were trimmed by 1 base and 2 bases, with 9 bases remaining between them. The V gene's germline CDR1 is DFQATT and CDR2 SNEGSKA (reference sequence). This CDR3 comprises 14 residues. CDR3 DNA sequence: TGCAGTGCTAGAGGGGACCGGACCTACAATGAGCAGTTCTTC. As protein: CSARGDRTYNEQFF.

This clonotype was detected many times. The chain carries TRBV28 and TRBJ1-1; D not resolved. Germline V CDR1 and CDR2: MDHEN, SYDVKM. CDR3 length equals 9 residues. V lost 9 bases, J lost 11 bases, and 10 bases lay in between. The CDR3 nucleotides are TGTGCCAGTGGGGATTCGGCTTTCTTT. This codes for CASGDSAFF.

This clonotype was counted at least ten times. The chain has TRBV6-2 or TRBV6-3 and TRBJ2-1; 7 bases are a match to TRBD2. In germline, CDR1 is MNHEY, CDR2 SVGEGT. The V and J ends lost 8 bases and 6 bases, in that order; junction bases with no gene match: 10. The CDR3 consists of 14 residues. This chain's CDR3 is CASVRAGIFNEQFF. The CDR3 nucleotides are TGTGCCAGCGTCCGAGCGGGAATATTCAATGAGCAGTTCTTC.

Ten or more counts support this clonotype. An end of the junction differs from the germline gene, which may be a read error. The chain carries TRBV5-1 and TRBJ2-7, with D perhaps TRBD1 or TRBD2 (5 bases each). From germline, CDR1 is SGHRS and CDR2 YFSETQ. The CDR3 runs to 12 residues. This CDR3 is CASSLGTNEQYF. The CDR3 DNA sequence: TGTGCCAGCAGCCTCGGGACCAATGAGCAGTACTTC. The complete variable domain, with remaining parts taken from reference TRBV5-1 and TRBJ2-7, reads KAGVTQTPRYLIKTRGQQVTLSCSPISGHRSVSWYQQTPGQGLQFLFEYFSETQRNKGNFPGRFSGRQFSNSRSEMNVSTLELGDSALYLCASSLGTNEQYFGPGTRLTVT.

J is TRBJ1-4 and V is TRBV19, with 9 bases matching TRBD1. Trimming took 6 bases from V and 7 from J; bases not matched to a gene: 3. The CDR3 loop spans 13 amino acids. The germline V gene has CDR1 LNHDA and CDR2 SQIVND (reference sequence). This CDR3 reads CASRAGQGEKLFF. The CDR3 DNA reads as TGTGCCAGTAGAGCGGGACAGGGTGAAAAACTGTTTTTT.

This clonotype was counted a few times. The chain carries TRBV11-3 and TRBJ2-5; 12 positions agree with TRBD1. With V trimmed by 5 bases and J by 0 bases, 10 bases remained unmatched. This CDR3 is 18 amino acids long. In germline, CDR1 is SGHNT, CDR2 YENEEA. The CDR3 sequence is CASSAGQGAPWYQETQYF. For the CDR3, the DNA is TGTGCCAGCAGCGCGGGACAGGGGGCACCTTGGTACCAAGAGACCCAGTACTTC. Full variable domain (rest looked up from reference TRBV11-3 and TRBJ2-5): EAGVVQSPRYKIIEKKQPVAFWCNPISGHNTLYWYLQNLGQGPELLIRYENEEAVDDSQLPKDRFSAERLKGVDSTLKIQPAELGDSAVYLCASSAGQGAPWYQETQYFGPGTRLLVL.

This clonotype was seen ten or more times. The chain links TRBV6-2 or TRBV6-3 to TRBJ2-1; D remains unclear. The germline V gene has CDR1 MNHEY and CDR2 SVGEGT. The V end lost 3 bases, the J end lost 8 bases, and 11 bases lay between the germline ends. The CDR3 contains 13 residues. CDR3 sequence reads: CASSYIKVDEQFF. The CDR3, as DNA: TGTGCCAGCAGTTATATAAAGGTAGATGAGCAGTTCTTC.

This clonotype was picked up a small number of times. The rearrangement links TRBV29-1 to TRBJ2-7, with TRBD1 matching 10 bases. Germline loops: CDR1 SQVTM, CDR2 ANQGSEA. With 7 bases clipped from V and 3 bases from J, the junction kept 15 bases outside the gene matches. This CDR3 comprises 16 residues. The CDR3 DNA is TGCAGCGCCAGAATCCCGGGACAGGGGACCCTCTACGAGCAGTACTTC. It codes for CSARIPGQGTLYEQYF.

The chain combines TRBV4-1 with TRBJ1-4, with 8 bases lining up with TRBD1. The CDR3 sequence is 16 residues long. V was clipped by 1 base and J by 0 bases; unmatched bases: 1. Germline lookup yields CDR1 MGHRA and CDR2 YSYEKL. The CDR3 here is CASSQADRATNEKLFF. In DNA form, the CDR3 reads TGCGCCAGCAGCCAAGCGGACAGGGCAACTAATGAAAAACTGTTTTTT.

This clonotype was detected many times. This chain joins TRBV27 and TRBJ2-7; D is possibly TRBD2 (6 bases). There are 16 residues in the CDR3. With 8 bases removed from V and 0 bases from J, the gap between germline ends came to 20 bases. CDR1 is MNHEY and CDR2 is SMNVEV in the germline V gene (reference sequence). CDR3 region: CASGSPGRTTSYEQYF. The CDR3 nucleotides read TGTGCCAGCGGCTCACCGGGCCGGACTACCTCCTACGAGCAGTACTTC.

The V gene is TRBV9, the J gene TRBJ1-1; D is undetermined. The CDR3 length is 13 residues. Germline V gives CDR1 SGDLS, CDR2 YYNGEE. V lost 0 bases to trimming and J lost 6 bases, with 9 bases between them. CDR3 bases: TGTGCCAGCAGCGTAGACGGACCCGCTGAAGCTTTCTTT. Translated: CASSVDGPAEAFF.

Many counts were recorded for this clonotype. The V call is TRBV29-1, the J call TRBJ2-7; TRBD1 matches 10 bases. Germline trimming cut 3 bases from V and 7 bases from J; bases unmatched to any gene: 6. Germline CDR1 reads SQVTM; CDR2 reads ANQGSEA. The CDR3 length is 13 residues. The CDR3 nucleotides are TGCAGCGTTGACGGGACAGGGGTCGTAGAGCAGTACTTC. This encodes CSVDGTGVVEQYF.

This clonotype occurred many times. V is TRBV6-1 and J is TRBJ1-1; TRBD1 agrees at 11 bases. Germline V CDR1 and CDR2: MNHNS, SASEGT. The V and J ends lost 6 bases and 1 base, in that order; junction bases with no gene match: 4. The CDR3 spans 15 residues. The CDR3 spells CASRRTGGWNTEAFF. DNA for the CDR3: TGTGCCAGCAGGAGGACAGGGGGCTGGAACACTGAAGCTTTCTTT.

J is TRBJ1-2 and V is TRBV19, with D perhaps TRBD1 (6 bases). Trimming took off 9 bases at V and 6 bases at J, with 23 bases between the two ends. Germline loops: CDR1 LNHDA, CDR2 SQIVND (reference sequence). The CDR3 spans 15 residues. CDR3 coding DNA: TGTGCCAGCGCTGACGCAGGGGTAAATCTTAATGGCTACACCTTC. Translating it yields CASADAGVNLNGYTF. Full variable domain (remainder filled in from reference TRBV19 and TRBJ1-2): DGGITQSPKYLFRKEGQNVTLSCEQNLNHDAMYWYRQDPGQGLRLIYYSQIVNDFQKGDIAEGYSVSREKKESFPLTVTSAQKNPTAFYLCASADAGVNLNGYTFGSGTRLTVV.

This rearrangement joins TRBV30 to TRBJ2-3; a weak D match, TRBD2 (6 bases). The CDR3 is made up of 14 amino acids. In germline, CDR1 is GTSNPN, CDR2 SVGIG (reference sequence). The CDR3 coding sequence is TGTGCTATCCTCGGGCGGGGAGGCACAGATACGCAGTATTTT. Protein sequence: CAILGRGGTDTQYF.

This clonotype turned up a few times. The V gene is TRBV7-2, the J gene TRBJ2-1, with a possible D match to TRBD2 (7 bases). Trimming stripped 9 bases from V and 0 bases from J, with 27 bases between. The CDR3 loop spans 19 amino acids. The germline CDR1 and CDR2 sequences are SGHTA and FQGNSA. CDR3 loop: CASKGGGGGMESSYNEQFF. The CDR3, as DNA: TGTGCCAGTAAGGGGGGGGGGGGAGGCATGGAGAGCTCCTACAATGAGCAGTTCTTC.

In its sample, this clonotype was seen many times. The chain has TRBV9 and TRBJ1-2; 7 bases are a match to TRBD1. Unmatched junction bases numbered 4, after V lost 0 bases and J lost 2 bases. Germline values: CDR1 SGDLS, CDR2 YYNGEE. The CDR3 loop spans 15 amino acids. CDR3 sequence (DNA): TGTGCCAGCAGCGTAGGTCGACAGGGAAACTATGGCTACACCTTC. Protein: CASSVGRQGNYGYTF.

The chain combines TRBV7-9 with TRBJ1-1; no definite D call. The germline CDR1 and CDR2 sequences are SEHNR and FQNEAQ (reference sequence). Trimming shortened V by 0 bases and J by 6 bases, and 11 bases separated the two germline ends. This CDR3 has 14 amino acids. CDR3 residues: CASSLADSLPEAFF. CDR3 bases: TGTGCCAGCAGCTTAGCGGATTCCCTCCCTGAAGCTTTCTTT. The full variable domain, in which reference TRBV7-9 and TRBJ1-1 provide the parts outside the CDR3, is DTGVSQNPRHKITKRGQNVTFRCDPISEHNRLYWYRQTLGQGPEFLTYFQNEAQLEKSRLLSDRFSAERPKGSFSTLEIQRTEQGDSAMYLCASSLADSLPEAFFGQGTRLTVV.